A selection of T cell receptor beta chains follows, all from one sample in a study of Graves' ophthalmopathy and Graves' hyperthyroidism. From the multiplex PCR reads, TCRdb called clonotypes with MiXCR, one entry per CDR3 protein. The sample has about 230,000 distinct CDR3 sequences, around 50% seen once. The sequenced sample was peripheral blood. These receptors came from an adult man with Graves' ophthalmopathy. CDR3s include the opening cysteine and the closing phenylalanine or tryptophan. Fields, in order: J gene, D gene, clone size, V gene, CDR3 DNA, CDR3 protein. D genes are given only for firm matches. Clone size is given for some rows only: seen once, a few or many times, or a class if the clone is expanded.

TRBJ1-1 TRBD1 NA TRBV6-6 TGTGCCAGCAGTCCGAACATACAGGGGTTGAGAGCTTTCTTT CASSPNIQGLRAFF
TRBJ2-6 NA NA TRBV11-2 TGTGCCAGCAGCTTAGTCTGGGCTGGGGCCAACGTCCTGACTTTC CASSLVWAGANVLTF
TRBJ2-7 NA few TRBV7-2 TGTGCCAGCAGCTTAGGCTGGGGAAGGTCCTACGAGCAGTACTTC CASSLGWGRSYEQYF
TRBJ2-7 TRBD2 NA TRBV6-5 TGTGCCAGCCAGACGACTAGCGGGGGCTACGAGCAGTACTTC CASQTTSGGYEQYF
TRBJ1-5 NA NA TRBV6-5 TGTGCCAGCAGTTACTCGTCGCCCCAGCATTTT CASSYSSPQHF
TRBJ2-6 NA NA TRBV4-1 TGCGCCAGCAGACAAACTGGGGCCAACGTCCTGACTTTC CASRQTGANVLTF
TRBJ2-6 TRBD1 NA TRBV6-5 TGTGCCAGCATTAAGACAGGGGGCTTAATTGGTGGGGCCAACGTCCTGACTTTC CASIKTGGLIGGANVLTF
TRBJ2-6 NA NA TRBV5-1 TGCGCCAGCAGCTTGGATCGGGGCGGTGTTGGGGCCAACGTCCTGACTTTC CASSLDRGGVGANVLTF
TRBJ1-5 NA few TRBV10-3 TGTGCCATCAGTGAAGATAAGGGGAATCAGCCCCAGCATTTT CAISEDKGNQPQHF
TRBJ1-5 NA many TRBV2 TGTGCCAGCAGTGAAGGGAGGGGAGCTCAGCCCCAGCATTTT CASSEGRGAQPQHF
TRBJ1-2 TRBD1 NA TRBV7-2 TGTGCCAGCAGCCCAGGGGACAGGGGGCGTGGGGCTAACTATGGCCACACCTTC CASSPGDRGRGANYGHTF
TRBJ1-2 NA many TRBV7-2 TGTGCCAGCAGCCTCTGGACAGATGGCTACACCTTC CASSLWTDGYTF
TRBJ2-7 TRBD2 NA TRBV10-3 TGTGCCATCAGACCCCGGGGGCTAGCGGGTCCCTACGAGCAGTACTTC CAIRPRGLAGPYEQYF
TRBJ2-5 NA many TRBV24-1 TGCGACTCAGTGTGGAGCGGCCAAGAGACCCAGTACTTC CDSVWSGQETQYF
TRBJ2-7 NA NA TRBV5-4 TGTGCCAGCAGCCAGCGACTCTCCTACGAGCAGTACTTC CASSQRLSYEQYF
TRBJ2-7 TRBD1 NA TRBV5-1 TGCGCCAGCAGCTTGGTTCAGACAGGGGGTAGCCACGAGCAGTACTTC CASSLVQTGGSHEQYF
TRBJ2-6 TRBD1 few TRBV29-1 TGCAGCGTTACCTCTGGGCAGGGGGCAGGGGCCAACGTCCTGACTTTC CSVTSGQGAGANVLTF
TRBJ2-5 TRBD2 NA TRBV20-1 TGCAGTGCTAGAGATGAAGGAAGCGGGAGTCGGAGAGAGACCCAGTACTTC CSARDEGSGSRRETQYF
TRBJ2-2 NA NA TRBV19 TGTGCCAGTAGTATGTACAGGCAACTCACCGGGGAGCTGTTTTTT CASSMYRQLTGELFF
TRBJ2-5 TRBD2 NA TRBV2 TGTGCCTGCAGTGGGGAGCGGGGGGAAGAGACCCAGTACTTC CACSGERGEETQYF
TRBJ1-5 TRBD1 NA TRBV4-3 TGCGCCAGCAATCGGGACAGGGGTAATCAGCCCCAGCATTTT CASNRDRGNQPQHF
TRBJ2-7 TRBD2 few TRBV7-9 TGTGCCAGCAGCTCACTAGCGGACTACGAGCAGTACTTC CASSSLADYEQYF
TRBJ1-1 TRBD1 few TRBV5-1 TGCGCCAGTAGACAGGGGAGCACTGAAGCTTTCTTT CASRQGSTEAFF
TRBJ1-2 NA few TRBV9 TGTGCCAGCAGCGTAGATCCGGGTCAAGGCTATGGCTACACCTTC CASSVDPGQGYGYTF
TRBJ1-1 NA NA TRBV7-9 TGCGCCAGCAGCTTAGAGGGCCACACTGAAGCTTTCTTT CASSLEGHTEAFF
TRBJ2-7 NA few TRBV11-2 TGTGCCAGCAGCCCGCAGGGTGCTCGGGACACCTACGAGCAGTACTTC CASSPQGARDTYEQYF
TRBJ1-6 NA NA TRBV4-1 TGCGCCAGCAGACCCCCGTTCGGACCGAGCTCACCCCTCCACTTT CASRPPFGPSSPLHF
TRBJ1-6 NA NA TRBV15 TGTGCCACCAGCAGGGATGAGGATTCACCCCTCCACTTT CATSRDEDSPLHF